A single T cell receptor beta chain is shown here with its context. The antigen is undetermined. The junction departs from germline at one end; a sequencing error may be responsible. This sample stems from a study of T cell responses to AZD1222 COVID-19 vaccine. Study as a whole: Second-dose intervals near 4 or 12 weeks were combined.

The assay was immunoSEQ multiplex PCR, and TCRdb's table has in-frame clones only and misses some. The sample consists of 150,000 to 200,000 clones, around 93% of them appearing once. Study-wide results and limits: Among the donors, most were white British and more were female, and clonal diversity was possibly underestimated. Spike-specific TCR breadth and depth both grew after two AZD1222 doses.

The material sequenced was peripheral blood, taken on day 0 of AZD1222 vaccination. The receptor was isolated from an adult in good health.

The CDR3 spells CASSLAHGRLAGGVVF. As DNA, the CDR3 is TGTGCCAGCAGCTTAGCGCACGGGAGGCTAGCCGGCGGGGTGGTCTTC. The chain links TRBV7-2 to TRBJ2-1, with 7 bases identical to TRBD2. Germline V gives CDR1 SGHTA, CDR2 FQGNSA. This CDR3 spans 16 amino acids.